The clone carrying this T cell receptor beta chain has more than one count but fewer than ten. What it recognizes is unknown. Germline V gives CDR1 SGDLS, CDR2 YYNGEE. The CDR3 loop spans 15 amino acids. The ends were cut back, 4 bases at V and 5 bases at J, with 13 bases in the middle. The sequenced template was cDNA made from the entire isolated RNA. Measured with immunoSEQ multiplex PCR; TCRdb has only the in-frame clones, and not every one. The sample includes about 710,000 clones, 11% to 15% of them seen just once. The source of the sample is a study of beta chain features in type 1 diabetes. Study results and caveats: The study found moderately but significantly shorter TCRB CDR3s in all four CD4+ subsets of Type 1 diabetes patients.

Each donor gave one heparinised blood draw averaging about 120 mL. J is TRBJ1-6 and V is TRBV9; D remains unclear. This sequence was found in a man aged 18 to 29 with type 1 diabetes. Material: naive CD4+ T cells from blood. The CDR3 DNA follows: TGTGCCAGCAGCCCCGCCGAGAGGGATAATTCACCCCTCCACTTT. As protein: CASSPAERDNSPLHF.